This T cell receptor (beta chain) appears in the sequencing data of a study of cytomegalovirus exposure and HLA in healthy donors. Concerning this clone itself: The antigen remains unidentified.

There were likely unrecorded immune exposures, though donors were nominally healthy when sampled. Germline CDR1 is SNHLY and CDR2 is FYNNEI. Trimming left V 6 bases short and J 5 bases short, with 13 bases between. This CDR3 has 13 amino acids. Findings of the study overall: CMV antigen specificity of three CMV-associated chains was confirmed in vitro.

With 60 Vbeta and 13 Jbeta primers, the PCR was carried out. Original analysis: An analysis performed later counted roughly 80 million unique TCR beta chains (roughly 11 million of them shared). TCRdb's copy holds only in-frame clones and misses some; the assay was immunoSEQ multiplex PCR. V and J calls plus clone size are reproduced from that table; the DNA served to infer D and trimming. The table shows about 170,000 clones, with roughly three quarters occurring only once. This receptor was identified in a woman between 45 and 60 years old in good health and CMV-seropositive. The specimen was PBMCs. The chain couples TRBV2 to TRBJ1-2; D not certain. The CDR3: CASRPETAYGYTF. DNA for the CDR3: TGTGCCAGCAGACCAGAAACAGCTTATGGCTACACCTTC. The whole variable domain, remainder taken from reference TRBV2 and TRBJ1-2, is EPEVTQTPSHQVTQMGQEVILRCVPISNHLYFYWYRQILGQKVEFLVSFYNNEISEKSEIFDDQFSVERPDGSNFTLKIRSTKLEDSAMYFCASRPETAYGYTFGSGTRLTVV.